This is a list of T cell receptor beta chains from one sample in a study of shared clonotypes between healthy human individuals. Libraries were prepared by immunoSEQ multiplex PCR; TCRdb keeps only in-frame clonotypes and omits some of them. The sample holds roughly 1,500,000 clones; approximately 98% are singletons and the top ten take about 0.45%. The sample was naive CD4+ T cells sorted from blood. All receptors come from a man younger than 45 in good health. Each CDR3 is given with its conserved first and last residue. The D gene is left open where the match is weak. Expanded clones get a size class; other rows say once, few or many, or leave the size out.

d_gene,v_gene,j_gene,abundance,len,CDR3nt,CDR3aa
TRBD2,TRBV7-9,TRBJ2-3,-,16,TGTGCCAGCAGCTTCGGGACTAGCGGGAGCACAGATACGCAGTATTTT,CASSFGTSGSTDTQYF
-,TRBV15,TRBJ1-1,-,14,TGTGCCACCAGCAGAGGTCCGGACGGACCCGTGGGGTTCTTT,CATSRGPDGPVGFF
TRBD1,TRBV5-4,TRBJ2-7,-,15,TGTGCCAGCAGCCGCCGGGACAGGAGTACCTACGAGCAGTACTTC,CASSRRDRSTYEQYF
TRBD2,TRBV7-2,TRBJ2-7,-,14,TGTGCCAGCAGCTTCACGGGAGGAAACTACGAGCAGTACTTC,CASSFTGGNYEQYF
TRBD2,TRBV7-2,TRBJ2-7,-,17,TGTGCCAGCAGCAGTACGGTTACGGGACTAGCCTCCTACGAGCAGTACTTC,CASSSTVTGLASYEQYF
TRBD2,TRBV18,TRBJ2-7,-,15,TGTGCCAGCTCACCACTCCCTAGCGGGGACTACGAGCAGTACTTC,CASSPLPSGDYEQYF
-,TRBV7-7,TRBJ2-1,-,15,TGTGCCAGCAGCTTGGGTCCGGGAGCGAGCGATGAGCAGTTCTTC,CASSLGPGASDEQFF
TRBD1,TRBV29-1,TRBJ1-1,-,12,TGCAGCGCTAAAACAGGGGGCACTGAAGCTTTCTTT,CSAKTGGTEAFF
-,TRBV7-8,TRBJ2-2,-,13,TGTGCCAGCAGCCAGCTGGCGACCGGGGAGCTGTTTTTT,CASSQLATGELFF
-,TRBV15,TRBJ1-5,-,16,TGTGCCACCAGCAGAGTAAATTCAGGGGTGAATCAGCCCCAGCATTTT,CATSRVNSGVNQPQHF
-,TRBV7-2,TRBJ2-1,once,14,TGTGCCAGCAGCAGATCGCTAGGGTACAATGAGCAGTTCTTC,CASSRSLGYNEQFF
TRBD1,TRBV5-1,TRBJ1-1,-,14,TGCGCCAGCAGCCTTCAGGGGGGGAACACTGAAGCTTTCTTT,CASSLQGGNTEAFF
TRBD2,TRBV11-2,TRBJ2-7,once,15,TGTGCCAGCAGCTGGGGGACTAGAAGCTCCTACGAGCAGTACTTC,CASSWGTRSSYEQYF
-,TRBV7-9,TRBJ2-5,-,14,TGTGCCAGCAGCGTCAGGGGACCGAAAGAGACCCAGTACTTC,CASSVRGPKETQYF
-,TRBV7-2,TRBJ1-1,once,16,TGTGCCAGCAGCTTAGAGTCTTCAGGGAGGTACACTGAAGCTTTCTTT,CASSLESSGRYTEAFF
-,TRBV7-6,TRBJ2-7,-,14,TGTGCCAGCAGCTTAGGTCCAGCTACCTACGAGCAGTACTTC,CASSLGPATYEQYF
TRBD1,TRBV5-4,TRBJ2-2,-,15,TGTGCCAGCAGCTTCTACAGGGGGCGCACCGGGGAGCTGTTTTTT,CASSFYRGRTGELFF
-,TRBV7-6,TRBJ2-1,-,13,TGTGCCAGCAGCGCAGGGACCAACCGGGAGCAGTTCTTC,CASSAGTNREQFF
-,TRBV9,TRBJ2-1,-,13,TGTGCCAGCAGCGTAGGGGGACCGCCACCACAGTTCTTC,CASSVGGPPPQFF
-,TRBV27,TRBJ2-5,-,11,TGTGCCAGCAGCGAGCGACCCCCCCAGTACTTC,CASSERPPQYF
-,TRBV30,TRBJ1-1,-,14,TGTGCCTGGAGTGTGACAGAATTGAGCACTGAAGCTTTCTTT,CAWSVTELSTEAFF
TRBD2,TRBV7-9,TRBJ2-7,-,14,TGTGCCAGCACTAGCGGGAGGGCCGTAGGCGAGCAGTACTTC,CASTSGRAVGEQYF
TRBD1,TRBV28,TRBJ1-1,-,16,TGTGCCAGCAGTTTAAGACAGGGGGCTGTGAACACTGAAGCTTTCTTT,CASSLRQGAVNTEAFF
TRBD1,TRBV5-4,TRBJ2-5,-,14,TGTGCCAGCAGCCCCGACAGGGGGCGGGAGACCCAGTACTTC,CASSPDRGRETQYF
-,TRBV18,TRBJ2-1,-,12,TGTGCCAGCTCCGGACAGTTTAATGAGCAGTTCTTC,CASSGQFNEQFF
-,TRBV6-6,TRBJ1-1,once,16,TGTGCCAGCAGTTACTCGACCTGGGGGCGGAACACTGAAGCTTTCTTT,CASSYSTWGRNTEAFF
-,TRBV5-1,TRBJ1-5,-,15,TGCGCCAGCAGCTTGGCAGGGGTGGGCAATCAGCCCCAGCATTTT,CASSLAGVGNQPQHF
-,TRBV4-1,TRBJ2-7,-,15,TGCGCCAGCAGCGTCAGACAGGACAGTCCCTACGAGCAGTACTTC,CASSVRQDSPYEQYF
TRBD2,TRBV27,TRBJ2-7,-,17,TGTGCCAGCAGTTTATTTCGGCGGCGGGAGGACTCCTACGAGCAGTACTTC,CASSLFRRREDSYEQYF
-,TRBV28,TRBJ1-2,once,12,TGTGCCAGCAGTTTACGGGAATATGGCTACACCTTC,CASSLREYGYTF
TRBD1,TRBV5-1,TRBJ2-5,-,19,TGCGCCAGCAGCCTCTATAGGCAGGGGGCTAACAGGTACCAAGAGACCCAGTACTTC,CASSLYRQGANRYQETQYF
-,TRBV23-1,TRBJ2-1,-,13,TGCGCCAGCAGCCACCTCACGGGGTATGAGCAGTTCTTC,CASSHLTGYEQFF